The 12 T cell receptor beta chains below were found in one sample sequenced in a study of T cells in Graves' hyperthyroidism and ophthalmopathy. TCR beta CDR3 sequences were amplified from RNA transcripts. An initial round of RT-PCR targeting the TCR CDR3 relied on the HTBI primer set. MiXCR was run by TCRdb on the multiplex PCR reads, yielding one entry per CDR3 protein. This table holds 500,000 to 650,000 distinct CDR3 sequences, more than 15% found once. The sequencing sample was made of blood. These receptors were obtained from a young woman with Graves' ophthalmopathy.

The chain combines TRBV4-1 with TRBJ1-5; D remains unclear. This CDR3 contains 14 residues. CDR1 is MGHRA and CDR2 is YSYEKL in the germline V gene. Trimming took off 2 bases at V and 3 bases at J, with 8 bases between the two ends. CDR3 amino acids: CASSQYDPNQPQHF. The CDR3 DNA sequence: TGCGCCAGCAGCCAATACGATCCCAATCAGCCCCAGCATTTT.

This chain joins TRBV5-1 and TRBJ1-1, with TRBD1 identical over 9 bases. The junction had 16 bases not matched to a gene; V was cut back by 4 bases and J by 0 bases. The CDR3 contains 19 residues. Per germline, CDR1 SGHRS and CDR2 YFSETQ. Here the CDR3 DNA reads TGCGCCAGCAGCCAAACTATCCGGGACAGGGCTACGGTGAACACTGAAGCTTTCTTT. It codes for CASSQTIRDRATVNTEAFF. Full variable domain (rest looked up from reference TRBV5-1 and TRBJ1-1): KAGVTQTPRYLIKTRGQQVTLSCSPISGHRSVSWYQQTPGQGLQFLFEYFSETQRNKGNFPGRFSGRQFSNSRSEMNVSTLELGDSALYLCASSQTIRDRATVNTEAFFGQGTRLTVV.

This clonotype has ten or more counts. The gene calls are TRBV28 and TRBJ1-1; weak D call: TRBD1 (5 bases). This CDR3 comprises 15 residues. Germline CDR1 and CDR2: MDHEN and SYDVKM. V lost 4 bases and J lost 2, with 14 bases in between. The CDR3 spells CASSSTGVRNTEAFF. The CDR3 DNA reads as TGTGCCAGCAGTTCAACGGGGGTACGAAACACTGAAGCTTTCTTT.

This clonotype was seen many times. The chain is built from TRBV6-1 and TRBJ2-7; possible D gene TRBD1, 6 bases. CDR3 length: 13 residues. The germline V and J ends were trimmed by 1 base and 8 bases, with 12 bases remaining between them. Germline V CDR1 and CDR2: MNHNS, SASEGT. CDR3 loop: CASSEGGTPQQYF. The CDR3 nucleotides are TGTGCCAGCAGTGAAGGTGGGACACCCCAGCAGTACTTC.

This clonotype was seen many times. The rearrangement uses TRBV7-2 and TRBJ2-1; tentative D call: TRBD1 (5 bases). This CDR3 contains 13 residues. The V end lost 7 bases, the J end lost 7 bases, and 14 bases lay between the germline ends. Per germline, CDR1 SGHTA and CDR2 FQGNSA. In DNA, the CDR3 is TGTGCCAGCAACCCTACGAACAGGAATGAGCAGTTCTTC. It yields the protein CASNPTNRNEQFF. Complete variable domain (other parts from reference TRBV7-2 and TRBJ2-1): GAGVSQSPSNKVTEKGKDVELRCDPISGHTALYWYRQSLGQGLEFLIYFQGNSAPDKSGLPSDRFSAERTGGSVSTLTIQRTQQEDSAVYLCASNPTNRNEQFFGPGTRLTVL.

There are many counts of this clonotype. The chain has TRBV28 and TRBJ2-5; D gene unclear. The length of the CDR3 is 14 residues. The V end lost 2 bases, the J end lost 7 bases, and 14 bases lay between the germline ends. Germline CDR1 reads MDHEN; CDR2 reads SYDVKM. The CDR3 DNA reads as TGTGCCAGCAGTTTAGGGCAGGACCCTTGGACCCAGTACTTC. Translating gives CASSLGQDPWTQYF. Looking up the rest from reference TRBV28 and TRBJ2-5 gives the full variable domain: DVKVTQSSRYLVKRTGEKVFLECVQDMDHENMFWYRQDPGLGLRLIYFSYDVKMKEKGDIPEGYSVSREKKERFSLILESASTNQTSMYLCASSLGQDPWTQYFGPGTRLLVL.

This clonotype was detected ten times or more. The chain carries TRBV11-2 and TRBJ2-1; D may be TRBD1 (6 bases). The CDR3 has 15 residues. V was cut by 3 bases and J by 2 bases, with 11 bases left in between. Germline V gene data show CDR1 as SGHAT and CDR2 as FQNNGV. This CDR3 reads CASSFDQGPYNEQFF. The CDR3, as DNA: TGTGCCAGCAGCTTCGACCAGGGGCCCTACAATGAGCAGTTCTTC.

This clonotype was seen more than once but under ten times. The J gene is TRBJ2-1, the V gene TRBV7-9, with TRBD2 matching 8 bases. The germline V gene encodes CDR1 SEHNR and CDR2 FQNEAQ (reference sequence). The CDR3 extends over 15 amino acids. The V and J ends lost 4 bases and 7 bases, in that order; junction bases with no gene match: 9. CDR3 sequence reads: CASSSLTGGPNEQFF. The DNA for the CDR3 is TGTGCCAGCAGCTCCCTAACGGGAGGGCCTAATGAGCAGTTCTTC.

This clonotype was counted ten times or more. The chain joins TRBV5-1 to TRBJ1-1; D unresolved. From germline, CDR1 is SGHRS and CDR2 YFSETQ. V was clipped by 2 bases and J by 0 bases, with 11 bases between them. This CDR3 has 15 amino acids. The CDR3, as DNA: TGCGCCAGCAGCTTCAGTCCAGACCTGAACACTGAAGCTTTCTTT. It specifies CASSFSPDLNTEAFF. The variable domain in full, with the rest retrieved from reference TRBV5-1 and TRBJ1-1, is KAGVTQTPRYLIKTRGQQVTLSCSPISGHRSVSWYQQTPGQGLQFLFEYFSETQRNKGNFPGRFSGRQFSNSRSEMNVSTLELGDSALYLCASSFSPDLNTEAFFGQGTRLTVV.

The chain is built from TRBV6-9 and TRBJ2-3, with 9 bases identical to TRBD2. In germline, CDR1 is MNHGY, CDR2 SVAAGI. V shed 7 bases and J 5 bases; nucleotides not matched to a gene: 10. CDR3 length: 15 residues. CDR3 DNA sequence: TGTGCCAGCAATTCTCTCGCGGGGGGGGGAGATACGCAGTATTTT. Translated, it gives CASNSLAGGGDTQYF.

The sample holds many counts of this clonotype. This sequence joins TRBV7-9 and TRBJ1-1; D gene unclear. The V gene lost 7 bases and the J gene lost 4 bases, with 16 bases spanning the gap. Germline V gene lookup returns CDR1 SEHNR and CDR2 FQNEAQ (reference sequence). The CDR3 is 14 residues long. The DNA for the CDR3 is TGTGCCAGCACCTGGACTGATTTTGGCACTGAAGCTTTCTTT. Amino acids: CASTWTDFGTEAFF.

This clonotype occurred a few times. The CDR3 DNA is TGTGCCAGCAGCCGAAGGACAGAAACACAAGAGACCCAGTACTTC. This encodes CASSRRTETQETQYF. This chain uses TRBV3-1 with TRBJ2-5, with a weak D call TRBD1 (6 bases). Trimming pared 4 bases from V and 2 bases from J, leaving 14 bases between. Germline CDR1 reads LGHDT; CDR2 reads YNNKEL (reference sequence). There are 15 residues in the CDR3.